This entry is about one TCR beta chain. No antigen is known for it. CDR1 is SGHVS and CDR2 is FQNEAQ in the germline V gene. The CDR3 sequence is 14 residues long. V shed 5 bases and J 3 bases; nucleotides not matched to a gene: 5. This sample is drawn from a study of regulatory dendritic cells for organ transplantation. Clones were sequenced by immunoSEQ multiplex PCR, and TCRdb holds only the in-frame ones, with some missing. The sample shows some 12,000 clones, more than 70% of them seen only once. The study, taken as a whole, reports: Memory T cells were less diverse than naive, with memory CD8+ most oligoclonal.

CFSE-labeled sorted T cells met regulatory or mature dendritic cells for four to five days. The gene calls are TRBV7-8 and TRBJ2-7; 9 bases fit TRBD1. The sequenced sample was naive CD8+ T cells from blood cultured with regulatory dendritic cells. Indicated subset: CD45RA+ naive T cells. This TCR was sampled from a human donor in good health. The DNA for the CDR3 is TGTGCCAGCAGCCCGGGACAGGGTGACTACGAGCAGTACTTC. It specifies CASSPGQGDYEQYF.